This TCR beta chain is from a study of regulatory T cells in long-lasting Graves disease. Turning to the study itself: It was over 5 years of antithyroid drugs, with positive TSH receptor antibodies, that meant persistent Graves' disease. Study-level results: Repertoires from persistent disease leaned toward TRBV28, TRBJ1-2 and TRBJ2-5.

The CDR3 covers 14 residues. Germline loops: CDR1 SGHAT, CDR2 FQDESV (reference sequence). The V and J ends lost 5 bases and 2 bases respectively, with 13 bases between them. Construction of the TCR beta libraries employed iRepertoire HTBI primers in conjunction with Arm-PCR of CDR3 regions. MiXCR, applied by TCRdb to the multiplex PCR reads, yields one record per CDR3 protein. The data contain around 400,000 distinct CDR3 sequences, less than 30% of them singletons. This clonotype was counted at least ten times. The antigen is not known. Described time point: persistent/refractory GD, antithyroid drugs over 5 years with positive TRAb. RNA extracted from PBMCs served as the sequencing template.

The TCR sequence derives from a woman between 35 and 50 years old with Graves disease. The specimen was peripheral blood mononuclear cells (PBMCs), collected when the disease was refractory, from a patient treated with antithyroid drugs. This rearrangement joins TRBV11-1 to TRBJ2-7; D is possibly TRBD2 (6 bases). CDR3 region: CASSREDIPYEQYF. Here the CDR3 DNA reads TGTGCCAGCAGCAGGGAGGATATACCCTACGAGCAGTACTTC.